Included here is one T cell receptor (beta chain) sequence, with context. What it binds is unknown. V lost 4 bases to trimming and J lost 5 bases; unmatched junction nucleotides: 5. In germline, CDR1 is SGHNT, CDR2 YYREEE (reference sequence). The CDR3 consists of 14 residues. cDNA synthesis used the whole RNA isolate, giving expressed TCRB sequences. Sequenced by immunoSEQ multiplex PCR; TCRdb stores in-frame clones only, minus some. The table includes approximately 170,000 clones, roughly 8% detected once. This record comes from a study of beta chain features in type 1 diabetes. Sorting gave populations that all exceeded 98% purity. Study observations and caveats: Compared to healthy donors, patients appeared to have naive, central memory and Treg TCRB repertoires that were more alike. Type 1 diabetes patients showed a moderate but significant shortening of TCRB CDR3s in all four CD4+ subsets.

This sequence joins TRBV5-4 and TRBJ2-3; TRBD2 agrees at 9 bases. The source of this sequence is a woman aged 40 to 50 with type 1 diabetes. The sequencing input was central memory CD4+ T cells from blood. In DNA form, the CDR3 reads TGTGCCAGCAGCGGGACTAGCAGGGTAGATACGCAGTATTTT. This codes for CASSGTSRVDTQYF.